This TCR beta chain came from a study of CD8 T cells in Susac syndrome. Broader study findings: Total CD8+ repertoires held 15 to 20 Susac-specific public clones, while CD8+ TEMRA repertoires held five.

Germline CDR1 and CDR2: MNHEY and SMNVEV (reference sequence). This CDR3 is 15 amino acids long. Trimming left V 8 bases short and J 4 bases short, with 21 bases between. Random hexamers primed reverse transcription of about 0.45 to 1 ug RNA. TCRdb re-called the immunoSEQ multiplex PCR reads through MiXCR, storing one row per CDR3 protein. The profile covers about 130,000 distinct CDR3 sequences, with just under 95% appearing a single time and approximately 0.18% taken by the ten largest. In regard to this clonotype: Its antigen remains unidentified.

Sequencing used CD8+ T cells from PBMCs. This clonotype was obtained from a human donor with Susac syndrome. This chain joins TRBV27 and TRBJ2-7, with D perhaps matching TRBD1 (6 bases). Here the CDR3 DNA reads TGTGCCAGCGGGGGCATGGACTCGGGTGCGTACGAGCAGTACTTC. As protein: CASGGMDSGAYEQYF.